A selection of T cell receptor beta chains follows, all from one sample in a study of blood T cell repertoires in COVID-19. Clones were read by immunoSEQ multiplex PCR, and TCRdb kept only the in-frame ones, dropping some. Of some 260,000 clones in the sample, 82% were seen once. The sequencing input was peripheral blood. Receptor source: a woman aged 80 or older with active or convalescent COVID-19. Both conserved end residues are part of each CDR3.

V	length	CDR3
TRBV9	15	CASSVGGLSNTEAFF
TRBV12-3/TRBV12-4	13	CASSLTQTREQFF
TRBV10-2	16	CASSEYGSISTDTQYF
TRBV6-5	15	CASRPTGFTEEPQHF
TRBV3-1/TRBV3-2	16	CASSQGLGQGQETQYF
TRBV5-1	15	CASSSSGTGGLGYTF
TRBV7-6	15	CASSLDLDRAEEQYF
TRBV19	15	CASSKLAESYNEQFF
TRBV7-8	15	CASSLTGATNEKLFF
TRBV20-1	10	CSAIYYGYTF